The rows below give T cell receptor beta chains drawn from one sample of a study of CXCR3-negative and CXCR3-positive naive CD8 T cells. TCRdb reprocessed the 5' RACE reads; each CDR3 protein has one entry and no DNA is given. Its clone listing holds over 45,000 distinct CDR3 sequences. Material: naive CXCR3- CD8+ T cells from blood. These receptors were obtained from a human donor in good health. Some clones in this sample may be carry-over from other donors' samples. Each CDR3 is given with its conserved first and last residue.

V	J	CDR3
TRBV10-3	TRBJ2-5	CAMGQGGRETQYF
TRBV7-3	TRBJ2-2	CASSLTVGRETGELFF
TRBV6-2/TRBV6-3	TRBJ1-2	CASSYDPGTVYGYTF
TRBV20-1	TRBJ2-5	CSALRRGQATLEETQYF
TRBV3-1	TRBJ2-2	CASSQGGGNTGELFF
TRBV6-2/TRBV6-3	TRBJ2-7	CASSSLPKSEQYF
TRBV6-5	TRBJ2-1	CASSYFRDRGANEQFF
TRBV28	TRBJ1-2	CASSFDRGANYGYTF
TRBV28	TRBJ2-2	CASSLLGALFGELFF
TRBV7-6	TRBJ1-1	CASPPGDTEAFF
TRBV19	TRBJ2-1	CASSIRRGFYNEQFF
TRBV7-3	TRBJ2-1	CASSLWLADEQFF
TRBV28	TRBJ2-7	CASSLPVSTGSSYEQYF
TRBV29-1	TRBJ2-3	CSVDSGFTDTQYF
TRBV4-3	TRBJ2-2	CASSQALGQSSTGELFF
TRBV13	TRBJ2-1	CASSFGSSYNEQFF
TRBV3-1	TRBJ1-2	CASSQDSLGGQGVGYTF
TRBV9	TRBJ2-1	CASSVVGGEQFF
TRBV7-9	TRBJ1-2	CASSLAGEPHGYTF
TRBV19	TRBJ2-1	CASSIVGGEQFF
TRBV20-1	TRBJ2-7	CSARDAGGGYEQYF
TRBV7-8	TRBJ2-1	CASSRDPNEQFF
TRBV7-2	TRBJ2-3	CASRPSTDTQYF
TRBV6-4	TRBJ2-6	CASSETGTGANVLTF
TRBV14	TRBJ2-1	CASSALLYNEQFF
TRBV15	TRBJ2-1	CATSGGSPYNEQFF
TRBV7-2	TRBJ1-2	CASRTGVYGYTF
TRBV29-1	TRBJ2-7	CSGRTGDEEYF
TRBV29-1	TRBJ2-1	CSVVRGNEQFF
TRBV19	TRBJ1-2	CASSWELSIRGYGYTF
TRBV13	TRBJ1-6	CASSPSRSSYNSPLHF
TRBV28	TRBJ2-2	CASITGIEYANTGELFF
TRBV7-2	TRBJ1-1	CASSAVFTEAFF
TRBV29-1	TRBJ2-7	CSARDYSYEQYF
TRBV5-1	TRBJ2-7	CASSLTGTGFQEQYF
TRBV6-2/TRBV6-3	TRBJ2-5	CASRGLDSRRETQYF
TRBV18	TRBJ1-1	CASSPERVMGHMNTEAFF
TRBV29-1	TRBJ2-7	CSVEGGGLAEQYF